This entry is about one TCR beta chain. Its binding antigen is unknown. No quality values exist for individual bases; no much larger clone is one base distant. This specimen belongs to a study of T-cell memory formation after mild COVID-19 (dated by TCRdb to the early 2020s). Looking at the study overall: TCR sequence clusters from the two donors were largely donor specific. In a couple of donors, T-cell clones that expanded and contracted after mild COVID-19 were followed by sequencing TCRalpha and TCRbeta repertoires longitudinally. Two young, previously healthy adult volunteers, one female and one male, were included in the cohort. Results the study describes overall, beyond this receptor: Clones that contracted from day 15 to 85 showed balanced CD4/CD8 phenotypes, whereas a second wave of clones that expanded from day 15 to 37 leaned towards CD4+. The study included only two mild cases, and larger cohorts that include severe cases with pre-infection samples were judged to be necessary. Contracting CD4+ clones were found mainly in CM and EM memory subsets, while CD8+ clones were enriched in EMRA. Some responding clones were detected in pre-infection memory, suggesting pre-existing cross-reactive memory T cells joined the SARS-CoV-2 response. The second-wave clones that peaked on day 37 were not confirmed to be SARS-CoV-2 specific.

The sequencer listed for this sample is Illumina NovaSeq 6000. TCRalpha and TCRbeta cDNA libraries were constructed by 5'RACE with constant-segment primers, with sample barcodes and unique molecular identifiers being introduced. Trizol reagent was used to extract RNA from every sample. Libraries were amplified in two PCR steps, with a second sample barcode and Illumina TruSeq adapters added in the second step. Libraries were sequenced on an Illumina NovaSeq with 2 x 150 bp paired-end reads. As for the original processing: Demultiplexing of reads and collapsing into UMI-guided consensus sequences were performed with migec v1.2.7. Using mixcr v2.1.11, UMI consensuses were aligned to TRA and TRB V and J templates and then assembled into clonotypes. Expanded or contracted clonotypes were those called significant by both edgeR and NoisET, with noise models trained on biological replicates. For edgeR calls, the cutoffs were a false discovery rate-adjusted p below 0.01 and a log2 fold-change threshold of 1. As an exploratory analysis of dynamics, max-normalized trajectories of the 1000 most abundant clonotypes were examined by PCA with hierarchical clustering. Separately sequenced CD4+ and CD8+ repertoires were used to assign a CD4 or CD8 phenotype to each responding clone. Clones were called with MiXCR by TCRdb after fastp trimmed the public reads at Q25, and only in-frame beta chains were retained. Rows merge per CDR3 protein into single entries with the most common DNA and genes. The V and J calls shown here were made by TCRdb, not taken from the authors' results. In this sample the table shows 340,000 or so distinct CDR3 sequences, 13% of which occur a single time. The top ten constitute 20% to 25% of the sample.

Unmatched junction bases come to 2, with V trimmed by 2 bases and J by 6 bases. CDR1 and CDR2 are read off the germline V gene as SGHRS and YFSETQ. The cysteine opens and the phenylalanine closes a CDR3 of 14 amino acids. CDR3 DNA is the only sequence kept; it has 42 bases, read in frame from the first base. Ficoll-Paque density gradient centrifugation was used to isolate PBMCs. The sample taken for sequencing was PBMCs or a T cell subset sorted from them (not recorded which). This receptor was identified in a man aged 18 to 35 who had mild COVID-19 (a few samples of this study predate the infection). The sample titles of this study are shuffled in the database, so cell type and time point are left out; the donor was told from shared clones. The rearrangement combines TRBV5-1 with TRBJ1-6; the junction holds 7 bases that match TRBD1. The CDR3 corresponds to CASSFGTANSPLHF. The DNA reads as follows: TGCGCCAGCAGCTTCGGGACAGCTAATTCACCCCTCCACTTT. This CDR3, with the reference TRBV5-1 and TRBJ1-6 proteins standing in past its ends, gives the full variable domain KAGVTQTPRYLIKTRGQQVTLSCSPISGHRSVSWYQQTPGQGLQFLFEYFSETQRNKGNFPGRFSGRQFSNSRSEMNVSTLELGDSALYLCASSFGTANSPLHFGNGTRLTVT.